A selection of T cell receptor beta chains follows, all from one sample in a study of human T cells and chemical hapten exposure. TCRdb re-analysed the RACE reads in MiXCR, keeping a single row per CDR3 protein. In the table there are about 80,000 distinct CDR3 sequences, roughly 12% of which are singletons. This sample comprised whole blood, obtained in connection with sensitization to the hapten diphenylcyclopropenone (DPC). These receptors were obtained from a man between 18 and 29 years old with alopecia areata. Some clones in this sample may be carry-over from other donors' samples. Each CDR3 is given without its conserved first and last residue.

J gene: TRBJ2-1
V gene: TRBV7-9
CDR3 protein: ASSLVSAGNEQF

J gene: TRBJ1-1
V gene: TRBV20-1
CDR3 protein: SARDARAYSNTEAF

J gene: TRBJ1-2
V gene: TRBV18
CDR3 protein: ASSPPDRIYGYT

J gene: TRBJ2-7
V gene: TRBV10-3
CDR3 protein: ATTGVWGKGNYEQY

J gene: TRBJ1-2
V gene: TRBV7-2
CDR3 protein: ASSLGKNYGYT

J gene: TRBJ1-1
V gene: TRBV5-1
CDR3 protein: ASRTTFQRGRGTEAF

J gene: TRBJ2-5
V gene: TRBV29-1
CDR3 protein: SVGGQETQY

J gene: TRBJ2-1
V gene: TRBV7-9
CDR3 protein: ASSPTVSSYNEQF

J gene: TRBJ2-5
V gene: TRBV7-2
CDR3 protein: ASSLRGPSETQY

J gene: TRBJ2-2
V gene: TRBV6-5
CDR3 protein: ASTKRDGETGELF

J gene: TRBJ2-1
V gene: TRBV7-9
CDR3 protein: ASSFESREQF

J gene: TRBJ1-5
V gene: TRBV7-2
CDR3 protein: ASSPDRTVNQPQH

J gene: TRBJ2-2
V gene: TRBV7-9
CDR3 protein: ASSLFGTGELF

J gene: TRBJ2-3
V gene: TRBV29-1
CDR3 protein: SVQTGTAVQY

J gene: TRBJ2-7
V gene: TRBV29-1
CDR3 protein: SVGQFSYEQY

J gene: TRBJ2-5
V gene: TRBV7-9
CDR3 protein: ASSFRGGSEGETQY

J gene: TRBJ2-3
V gene: TRBV2
CDR3 protein: ASSALRGGGDTQY

J gene: TRBJ1-3
V gene: TRBV6-6
CDR3 protein: ASSYARQGASGNTIY

J gene: TRBJ2-2
V gene: TRBV7-6
CDR3 protein: ASSSNGDGELF

J gene: TRBJ1-3
V gene: TRBV21-1
CDR3 protein: AKPGLTNTIY

J gene: TRBJ1-5
V gene: TRBV18
CDR3 protein: ASSRTGANQPQH

J gene: TRBJ2-3
V gene: TRBV4-3
CDR3 protein: ASSQDRRDTQY

J gene: TRBJ2-5
V gene: TRBV20-1
CDR3 protein: SAVGTYQETQY

J gene: TRBJ1-6
V gene: TRBV10-3
CDR3 protein: AEREGENSPLH

J gene: TRBJ2-4
V gene: TRBV7-9
CDR3 protein: ASSLLGVAKNIQY

J gene: TRBJ2-2
V gene: TRBV11-3
CDR3 protein: ASSSRTGELF

J gene: TRBJ2-2
V gene: TRBV12-3/TRBV12-4
CDR3 protein: ASSLTYTGELF

J gene: TRBJ2-1
V gene: TRBV29-1
CDR3 protein: SVEELETGADEQF

J gene: TRBJ1-6
V gene: TRBV5-6
CDR3 protein: ASSPVGISPLH

J gene: TRBJ1-4
V gene: TRBV18
CDR3 protein: ASSPTGRREKLF

J gene: TRBJ2-1
V gene: TRBV11-3
CDR3 protein: ASSRVRLRQGSYNEQF

J gene: TRBJ2-3
V gene: TRBV7-9
CDR3 protein: ASSPVRGGPDTQY

J gene: TRBJ1-1
V gene: TRBV20-1
CDR3 protein: SARHPQLRVREAF

J gene: TRBJ2-1
V gene: TRBV20-1
CDR3 protein: SASLSGNEQF

J gene: TRBJ2-3
V gene: TRBV28
CDR3 protein: ASSYQGRDTQY

J gene: TRBJ1-5
V gene: TRBV18
CDR3 protein: ASSRQGDQPQH

J gene: TRBJ1-1
V gene: TRBV25-1
CDR3 protein: ASSDPGRGNTEAF

J gene: TRBJ1-5
V gene: TRBV5-4
CDR3 protein: ASSLAGTNQPQH

J gene: TRBJ2-1
V gene: TRBV2
CDR3 protein: ASREQGYNEQF

J gene: TRBJ1-5
V gene: TRBV20-1
CDR3 protein: SARKDTNSNQPQH

J gene: TRBJ2-1
V gene: TRBV24-1
CDR3 protein: ATSDDSRSSYNEQF

J gene: TRBJ2-1
V gene: TRBV19
CDR3 protein: ASSILASGEQF

J gene: TRBJ2-3
V gene: TRBV11-2
CDR3 protein: ASSPTPADTQY

J gene: TRBJ2-1
V gene: TRBV7-6
CDR3 protein: ASSHRLAGALYNEQF